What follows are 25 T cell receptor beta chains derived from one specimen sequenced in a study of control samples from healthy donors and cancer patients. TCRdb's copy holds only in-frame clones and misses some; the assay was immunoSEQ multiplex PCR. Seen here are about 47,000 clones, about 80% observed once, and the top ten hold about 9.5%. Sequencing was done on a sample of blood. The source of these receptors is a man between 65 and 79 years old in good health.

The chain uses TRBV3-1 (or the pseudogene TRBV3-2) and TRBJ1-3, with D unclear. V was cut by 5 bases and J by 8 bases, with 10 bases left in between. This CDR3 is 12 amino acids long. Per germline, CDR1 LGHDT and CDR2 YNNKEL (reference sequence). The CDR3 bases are TGTGCCAGCAGCTTAGGAGGTTACACCATATATTTT. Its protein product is CASSLGGYTIYF.

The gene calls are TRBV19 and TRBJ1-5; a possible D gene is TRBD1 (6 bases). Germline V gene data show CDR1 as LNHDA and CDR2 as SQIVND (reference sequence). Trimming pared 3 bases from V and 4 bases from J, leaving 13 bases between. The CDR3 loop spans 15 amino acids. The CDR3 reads CASSIFSGANQPQHF. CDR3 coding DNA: TGTGCCAGTAGTATTTTCTCAGGGGCGAATCAGCCCCAGCATTTT.

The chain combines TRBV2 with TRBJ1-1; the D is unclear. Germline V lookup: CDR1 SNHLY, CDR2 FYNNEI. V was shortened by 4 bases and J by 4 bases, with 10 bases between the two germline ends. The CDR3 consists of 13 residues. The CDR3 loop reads CASSVQRSTEAFF. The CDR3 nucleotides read TGTGCCAGCAGTGTCCAACGGAGCACTGAAGCTTTCTTT.

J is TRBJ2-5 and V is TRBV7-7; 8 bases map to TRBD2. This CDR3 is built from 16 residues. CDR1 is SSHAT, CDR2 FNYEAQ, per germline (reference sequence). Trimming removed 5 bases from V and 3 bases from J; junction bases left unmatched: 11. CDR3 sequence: CASSRSGGGLEETQYF. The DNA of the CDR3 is TGTGCCAGCAGCCGCTCAGGCGGGGGGCTTGAAGAGACCCAGTACTTC. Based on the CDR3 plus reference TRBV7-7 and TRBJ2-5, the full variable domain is GAGVSQSPRYKVTKRGQDVTLRCDPISSHATLYWYQQALGQGPEFLTYFNYEAQPDKSGLPSDRFSAERPEGSISTLTIQRTEQRDSAMYRCASSRSGGGLEETQYFGPGTRLLVL.

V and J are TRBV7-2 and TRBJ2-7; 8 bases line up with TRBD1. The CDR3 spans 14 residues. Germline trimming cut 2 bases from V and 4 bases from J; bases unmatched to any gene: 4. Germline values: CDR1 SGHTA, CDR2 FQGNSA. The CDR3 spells CASSLMTGDYEQYF. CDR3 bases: TGTGCCAGCAGCTTAATGACAGGGGATTACGAGCAGTACTTC.

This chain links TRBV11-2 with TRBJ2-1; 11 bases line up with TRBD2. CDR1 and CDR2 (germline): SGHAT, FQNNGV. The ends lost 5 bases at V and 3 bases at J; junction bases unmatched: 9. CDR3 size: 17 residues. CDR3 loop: CASSGVVAGGYYNEQFF. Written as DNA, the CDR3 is TGTGCCAGCAGCGGGGTAGTAGCGGGAGGGTACTACAATGAGCAGTTCTTC. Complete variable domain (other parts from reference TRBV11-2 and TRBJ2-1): EAGVAQSPRYKIIEKRQSVAFWCNPISGHATLYWYQQILGQGPKLLIQFQNNGVVDDSQLPKDRFSAERLKGVDSTLKIQPAKLEDSAVYLCASSGVVAGGYYNEQFFGPGTRLTVL.

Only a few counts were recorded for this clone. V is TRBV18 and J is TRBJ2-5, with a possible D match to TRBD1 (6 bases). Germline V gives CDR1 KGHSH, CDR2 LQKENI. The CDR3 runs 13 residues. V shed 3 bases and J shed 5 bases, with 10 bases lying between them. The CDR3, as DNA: TGTGCCAGCTCACCGGGTCAGGGGGAGACCCAGTACTTC. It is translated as CASSPGQGETQYF.

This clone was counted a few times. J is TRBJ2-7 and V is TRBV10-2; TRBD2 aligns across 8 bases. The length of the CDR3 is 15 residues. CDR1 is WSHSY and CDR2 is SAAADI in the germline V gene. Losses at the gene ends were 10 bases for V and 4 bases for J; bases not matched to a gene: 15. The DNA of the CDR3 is TGCGCCATCTCAGCGGGGGTTAGCGGGATTTACGAGCAGTACTTC. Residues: CAISAGVSGIYEQYF.

Here the CDR3 reads CATSDRDRANTGELFF. In DNA form, the CDR3 reads TGTGCCACCAGTGATCGGGACAGGGCTAACACCGGGGAGCTGTTTTTT. The chain employs TRBV24-1 and TRBJ2-2, with 9 bases fitting TRBD1. CDR3 length equals 16 residues. With V trimmed by 3 bases and J by 2 bases, 3 bases remained unmatched. Germline values: CDR1 KGHDR, CDR2 SFDVKD.

The CDR3 here is CASNPHTSRDEQFF. The CDR3 bases are TGTGCCAGCAATCCTCACACCTCCAGAGATGAGCAGTTCTTC. The rearrangement joins TRBV28 to TRBJ2-1; no reliable D call. V lost 7 bases and J lost 8, with 18 bases in between. This CDR3 contains 14 residues. CDR1 is MDHEN, CDR2 SYDVKM, per germline.

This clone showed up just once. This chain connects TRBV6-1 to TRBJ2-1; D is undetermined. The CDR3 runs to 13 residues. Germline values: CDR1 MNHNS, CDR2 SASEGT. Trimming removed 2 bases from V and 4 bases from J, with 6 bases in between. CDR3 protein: CASSENGYNEQFF. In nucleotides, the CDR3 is TGTGCCAGCAGTGAAAATGGATACAATGAGCAGTTCTTC.

CDR3 sequence (DNA): TGTGCCAGCAGTGGAATCCTCGCGGGCCTCAGCTCCTACGAGCAGTACTTC. Translation: CASSGILAGLSSYEQYF. The chain combines TRBV6-1 with TRBJ2-7; a possible D gene is TRBD2 (5 bases). Germline CDR1 is MNHNS and CDR2 is SASEGT. Between the trimmed V and J ends, which lost 4 bases and 0 bases, there was a span of 19 bases. The CDR3 spans 17 residues.

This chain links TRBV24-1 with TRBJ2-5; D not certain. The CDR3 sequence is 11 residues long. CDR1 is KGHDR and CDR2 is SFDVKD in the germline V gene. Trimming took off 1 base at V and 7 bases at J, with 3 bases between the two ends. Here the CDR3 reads CATSDFRTQYF. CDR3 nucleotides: TGTGCCACCAGTGATTTTAGGACCCAGTACTTC.

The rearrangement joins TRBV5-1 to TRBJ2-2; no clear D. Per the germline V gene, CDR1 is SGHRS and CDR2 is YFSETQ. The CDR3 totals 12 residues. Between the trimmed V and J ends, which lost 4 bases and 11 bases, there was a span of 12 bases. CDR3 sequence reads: CASSIGREELFF. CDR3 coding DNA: TGCGCCAGCAGCATAGGACGAGAAGAGCTGTTTTTT.

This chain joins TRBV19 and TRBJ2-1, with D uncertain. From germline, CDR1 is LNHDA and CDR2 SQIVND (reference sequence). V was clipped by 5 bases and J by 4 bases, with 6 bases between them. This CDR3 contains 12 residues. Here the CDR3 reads CASSEQYNEQFF. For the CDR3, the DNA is TGTGCCAGTAGTGAGCAGTACAATGAGCAGTTCTTC.

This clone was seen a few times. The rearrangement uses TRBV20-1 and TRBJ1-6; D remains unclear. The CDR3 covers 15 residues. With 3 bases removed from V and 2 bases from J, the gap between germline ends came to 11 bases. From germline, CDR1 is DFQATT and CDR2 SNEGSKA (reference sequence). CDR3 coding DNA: TGCAGTGCTAGTCGAGGAACAGCCTATAATTCACCCCTCCACTTT. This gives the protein CSASRGTAYNSPLHF.

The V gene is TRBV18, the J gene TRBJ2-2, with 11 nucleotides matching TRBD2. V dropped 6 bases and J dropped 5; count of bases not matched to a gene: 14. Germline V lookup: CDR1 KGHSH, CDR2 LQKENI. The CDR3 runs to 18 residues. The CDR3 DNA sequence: TGTGCCAGCTCGCCTACTAGCGGGAGTTCTAGGGAGACCGGGGAGCTGTTTTTT. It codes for CASSPTSGSSRETGELFF. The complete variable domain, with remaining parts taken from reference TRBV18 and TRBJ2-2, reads NAGVMQNPRHLVRRRGQEARLRCSPMKGHSHVYWYRQLPEEGLKFMVYLQKENIIDESGMPKERFSAEFPKEGPSILRIQQVVRGDSAAYFCASSPTSGSSRETGELFFGEGSRLTVL.

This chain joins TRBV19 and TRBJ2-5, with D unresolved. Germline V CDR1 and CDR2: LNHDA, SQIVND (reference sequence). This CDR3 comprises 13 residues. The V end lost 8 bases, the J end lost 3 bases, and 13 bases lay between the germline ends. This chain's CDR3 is CASGPSRKETQYF. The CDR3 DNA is TGTGCCAGTGGACCGTCAAGAAAAGAGACCCAGTACTTC.

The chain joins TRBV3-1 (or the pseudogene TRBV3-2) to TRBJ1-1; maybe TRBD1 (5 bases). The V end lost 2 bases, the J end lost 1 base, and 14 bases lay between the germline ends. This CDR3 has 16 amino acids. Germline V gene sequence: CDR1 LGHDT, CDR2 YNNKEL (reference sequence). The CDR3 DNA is TGTGCCAGCAGCCAACGCGGGGGGGGTTGGAACACTGAAGCTTTCTTT. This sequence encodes CASSQRGGGWNTEAFF.

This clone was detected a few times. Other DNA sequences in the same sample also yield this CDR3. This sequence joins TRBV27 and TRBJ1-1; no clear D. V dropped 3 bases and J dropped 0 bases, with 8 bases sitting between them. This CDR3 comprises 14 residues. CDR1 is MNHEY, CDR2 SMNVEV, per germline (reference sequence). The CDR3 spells CASSLNGMNTEAFF. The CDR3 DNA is TGTGCCAGCAGTTTGAACGGAATGAACACTGAAGCTTTCTTT.

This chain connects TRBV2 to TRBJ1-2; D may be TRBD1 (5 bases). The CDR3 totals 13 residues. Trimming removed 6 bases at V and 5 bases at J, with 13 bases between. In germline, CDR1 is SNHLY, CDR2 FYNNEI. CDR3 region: CASRLDQGYGYTF. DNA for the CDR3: TGTGCCAGCAGGCTTGACCAGGGATATGGCTACACCTTC.

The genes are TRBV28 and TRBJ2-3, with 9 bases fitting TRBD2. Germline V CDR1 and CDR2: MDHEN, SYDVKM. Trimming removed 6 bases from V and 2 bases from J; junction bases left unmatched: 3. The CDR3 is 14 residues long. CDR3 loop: CASRLAGNTDTQYF. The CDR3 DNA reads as TGTGCCAGCAGGCTAGCGGGGAACACAGATACGCAGTATTTT.

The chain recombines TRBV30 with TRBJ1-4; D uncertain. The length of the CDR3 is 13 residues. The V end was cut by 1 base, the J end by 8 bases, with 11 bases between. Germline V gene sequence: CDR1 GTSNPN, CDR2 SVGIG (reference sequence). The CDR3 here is CAWSGSLNEKLFF. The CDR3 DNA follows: TGTGCCTGGAGTGGATCCTTAAACGAAAAACTGTTTTTT.

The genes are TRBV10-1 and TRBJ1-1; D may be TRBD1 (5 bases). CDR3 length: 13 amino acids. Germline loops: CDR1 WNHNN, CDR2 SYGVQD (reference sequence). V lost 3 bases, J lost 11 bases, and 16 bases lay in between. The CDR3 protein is CASSDFGQGTAFF. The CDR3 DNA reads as TGCGCCAGCAGTGACTTTGGGCAGGGCACCGCTTTCTTT.

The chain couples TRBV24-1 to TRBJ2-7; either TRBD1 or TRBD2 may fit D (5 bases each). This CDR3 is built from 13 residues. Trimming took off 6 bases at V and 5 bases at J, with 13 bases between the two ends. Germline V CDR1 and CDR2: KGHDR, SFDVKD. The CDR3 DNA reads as TGTGCCACCAGTTCAAGGAGAGGGGACGAGCAGTACTTC. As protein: CATSSRRGDEQYF.